The 29 T cell receptor beta chains below were found in one sample sequenced in a study of shared clonotypes between healthy human individuals. Clones were read by immunoSEQ multiplex PCR, and TCRdb kept only the in-frame ones, dropping some. Found here are about 2 million clones, roughly 94% of them singletons; the top ten hold about 1.1%. Only CD45RO-negative cells positively selected for CCR7 counted as naive CD8 cells, so terminally differentiated effector memory CD45RA+ cells were excluded. Material for sequencing was naive CD8+ T cells sorted from blood. These TCRs come from a man aged 18 to 30 in good health.

This clone appeared a single time. This chain uses TRBV7-9 with TRBJ1-1; TRBD1 agrees at 9 bases. Unmatched junction bases numbered 15, after V lost 5 bases and J lost 5 bases. CDR3 length: 17 amino acids. Per the germline V gene, CDR1 is SEHNR and CDR2 is FQNEAQ (reference sequence). This CDR3 is CASSLLPGQGLGTEAFF. The CDR3 nucleotides are TGTGCCAGCAGCCTTCTCCCGGGACAGGGACTAGGTACTGAAGCTTTCTTT.

The chain is built from TRBV7-9 and TRBJ2-1, with D unclear. The CDR3 has 15 amino acids. CDR1 is SEHNR and CDR2 is FQNEAQ in the germline V gene (reference sequence). V was clipped by 5 bases and J by 7 bases, with 18 bases between them. The DNA of the CDR3 is TGTGCCAGCAGCCCCCGCCCCAAGGTGGGGAATGAGCAGTTCTTC. Protein: CASSPRPKVGNEQFF. Full variable domain (outside the CDR3, taken from reference TRBV7-9 and TRBJ2-1): DTGVSQNPRHKITKRGQNVTFRCDPISEHNRLYWYRQTLGQGPEFLTYFQNEAQLEKSRLLSDRFSAERPKGSFSTLEIQRTEQGDSAMYLCASSPRPKVGNEQFFGPGTRLTVL.

The chain combines TRBV27 with TRBJ2-5; 9 bases agree with TRBD2. Germline assignment: CDR1 MNHEY and CDR2 SMNVEV (reference sequence). This CDR3 contains 13 residues. Trimming at V came to 5 bases and at J to 3 bases, leaving 1 base not matched to a gene. The CDR3 DNA reads TGTGCCAGCAGTGTAGCGGGAGAAGAGACCCAGTACTTC. It codes for CASSVAGEETQYF.

This chain links TRBV6-5 with TRBJ2-7; TRBD2 matches 7 bases. The V segment lost 4 bases and the J segment 5 bases; nucleotides outside the gene matches: 8. The CDR3 totals 14 residues. In germline, CDR1 is MNHEY, CDR2 SVGAGI. The CDR3 DNA follows: TGTGCCAGCAGTTCGGGAGGTAGAGACCACGAGCAGTACTTC. Translation gives CASSSGGRDHEQYF.

The chain couples TRBV5-5 to TRBJ2-5; D is unresolved. Germline loops: CDR1 SGHKS, CDR2 YYEKEE (reference sequence). Trimming stripped 4 bases from V and 3 bases from J, with 13 bases between. The CDR3 contains 14 residues. CDR3 bases: TGTGCCAGCAGCCGGCCCGGCCTGGAAGAGACCCAGTACTTC. It specifies CASSRPGLEETQYF.

This chain uses TRBV4-3 with TRBJ1-5; TRBD1 is a possible D gene (5 bases). There are 15 residues in the CDR3. The germline V gene has CDR1 LGHNA and CDR2 YSLEER. Trimming removed 4 bases from V and 0 bases from J, with 10 bases in between. CDR3 in DNA: TGCGCCAGCAGCCCGACGGACAATAGCAATCAGCCCCAGCATTTT. Translating it yields CASSPTDNSNQPQHF.

The chain combines TRBV7-9 with TRBJ2-2, with a tentative D call TRBD2 (5 bases). Germline assignment: CDR1 SEHNR and CDR2 FQNEAQ (reference sequence). V lost 4 bases, J lost 3 bases, and 9 bases lay in between. The CDR3 contains 14 residues. CDR3 sequence (DNA): TGTGCCAGCAGCTCCCCCGGGGACACCGGGGAGCTGTTTTTT. This encodes CASSSPGDTGELFF.

The gene calls are TRBV10-1 and TRBJ2-7; TRBD1 agrees at 10 bases. The ends lost 6 bases at V and 2 bases at J; junction bases unmatched: 7. The germline gives CDR1 WNHNN, CDR2 SYGVQD (reference sequence). This CDR3 region has 15 residues. This chain's CDR3 is CASRGGQGLTYEQYF. Written as DNA, the CDR3 is TGCGCCAGCAGGGGGGGACAGGGGCTTACCTACGAGCAGTACTTC.

The J gene is TRBJ1-5, the V gene TRBV5-4; tentatively, D is TRBD1 (5 bases). Germline CDR1 reads SGHNT; CDR2 reads YYREEE (reference sequence). Trimming pared 2 bases from V and 6 bases from J, leaving 12 bases between. CDR3 length: 14 amino acids. The CDR3 loop is CASSFWGYGQPQHF. CDR3 bases: TGTGCCAGCAGCTTTTGGGGGTATGGTCAGCCCCAGCATTTT.

The chain links TRBV5-6 to TRBJ2-7, with TRBD1 matching over 9 bases. The germline V gene encodes CDR1 SGHDT and CDR2 YYEEEE. V dropped 0 bases and J dropped 5; count of bases not matched to a gene: 6. There are 15 residues in the CDR3. As DNA, the CDR3 is TGTGCCAGCAGCTTGGCCCTGACAGGGGGGCACGAGCAGTACTTC. Its translation: CASSLALTGGHEQYF.

This chain connects TRBV10-3 to TRBJ2-2; TRBD2 aligns across 14 bases. J was trimmed by 2 bases and V by 6 bases; bases with no gene match: 8. Germline lookup yields CDR1 ENHRY and CDR2 SYGVKD. The CDR3 contains 18 residues. This CDR3 is CAIRLFGTSGSNTGELFF. The CDR3 DNA is TGTGCCATCAGATTGTTCGGGACTAGCGGGAGTAACACCGGGGAGCTGTTTTTT.

In its sample, this clone was seen once. V is TRBV7-9 and J is TRBJ1-1; possibly TRBD1 for D (6 bases). V was shortened by 3 bases and J by 6 bases, with 8 bases between the two germline ends. The CDR3 runs to 12 residues. The germline V gene encodes CDR1 SEHNR and CDR2 FQNEAQ (reference sequence). In nucleotides, the CDR3 is TGTGCCAGCAGCTTTGGACAGCCTGAAGCTTTCTTT. Amino acids: CASSFGQPEAFF.

V gene TRBV27 combines with J gene TRBJ1-1; tentative D call: TRBD1 (5 bases). The V gene lost 0 bases and the J gene lost 6 bases, with 17 bases spanning the gap. CDR1 and CDR2 (germline): MNHEY, SMNVEV (reference sequence). The length of the CDR3 is 16 residues. As DNA, the CDR3 is TGTGCCAGCAGTTTATCCCCTGGGGGGAACCGGCCTGAAGCTTTCTTT. Translation: CASSLSPGGNRPEAFF.

The J gene is TRBJ2-3, the V gene TRBV4-2, with TRBD1 as a possible D gene (6 bases). Looked up from germline, CDR1 is LGHNA and CDR2 is YNFKEQ. Trimming cost V 1 base and J 4 bases, with 12 bases left between them. The CDR3 is made up of 15 amino acids. The CDR3 is CASSQGRGMADTQYF. The CDR3 DNA reads TGTGCCAGCAGCCAAGGCAGGGGAATGGCAGATACGCAGTATTTT.

The rearrangement joins TRBV30 to TRBJ1-3, with no clear D. CDR1 and CDR2 (germline): GTSNPN, SVGIG (reference sequence). The CDR3 length is 15 residues. The V gene lost 0 bases and the J gene lost 0 bases, with 9 bases spanning the gap. For the CDR3, the DNA is TGTGCCTGGAGTGTATTGAGGATCTCTGGAAACACCATATATTTT. It codes for CAWSVLRISGNTIYF.

This clone appeared a single time. The gene calls are TRBV5-1 and TRBJ2-5, with 14 bases lining up with TRBD2. The CDR3 sequence is 18 residues long. Germline V gene lookup returns CDR1 SGHRS and CDR2 YFSETQ. The ends lost 4 bases at V and 0 bases at J; junction bases unmatched: 8. The CDR3 sequence: CASSAGLAGGPDQETQYF. The CDR3, as DNA: TGCGCCAGCAGCGCCGGACTAGCGGGGGGCCCGGACCAAGAGACCCAGTACTTC.

CDR3 DNA: TGCGCCAGCAGCCAAGATATGGCTAGCGCCTTGGGGGTAACGCAGTATTTT. Amino acids: CASSQDMASALGVTQYF. V usage is TRBV4-3 and J usage is TRBJ2-3, with D perhaps matching TRBD2 (6 bases). CDR3 length: 17 residues. CDR1 and CDR2 from the germline V gene are LGHNA and YSLEER. V lost 0 bases, J lost 9 bases, and 22 bases lay in between.

The rearrangement joins TRBV29-1 to TRBJ1-1, with 8 nucleotides matching TRBD1. Trimming cost V 8 bases and J 7 bases; bases outside gene matches: 9. This CDR3 spans 12 amino acids. Germline CDR1 reads SQVTM; CDR2 reads ANQGSEA. CDR3 in amino acids: CSPPTGDGEAFF. For the CDR3, the DNA is TGCAGCCCTCCGACAGGGGACGGTGAAGCTTTCTTT.

This clone was picked up one time. J is TRBJ1-4 and V is TRBV9; tentative D call: TRBD1 (6 bases). The CDR3 is 14 amino acids. Germline values: CDR1 SGDLS, CDR2 YYNGEE. V was cut by 7 bases and J by 5 bases, with 15 bases left in between. CDR3 sequence reads: CASATGPRNEKLFF. The CDR3 region has the DNA TGTGCCAGCGCCACAGGGCCGAGGAATGAAAAACTGTTTTTT.

The chain combines TRBV7-9 with TRBJ1-4; no firm D call. Trimming took off 6 bases at V and 0 bases at J, with 11 bases between the two ends. This CDR3 spans 15 amino acids. CDR1 is SEHNR and CDR2 is FQNEAQ in the germline V gene (reference sequence). CDR3 region: CASSQSAATNEKLFF. The CDR3 nucleotides are TGTGCCAGCAGTCAATCAGCCGCAACTAATGAAAAACTGTTTTTT. The full variable domain, completed using reference TRBV7-9 and TRBJ1-4, is DTGVSQNPRHKITKRGQNVTFRCDPISEHNRLYWYRQTLGQGPEFLTYFQNEAQLEKSRLLSDRFSAERPKGSFSTLEIQRTEQGDSAMYLCASSQSAATNEKLFFGSGTQLSVL.

This chain uses TRBV13 with TRBJ2-4, with TRBD2 identical over 10 bases. Germline V gene lookup returns CDR1 PRHDT and CDR2 FYEKMQ (reference sequence). The CDR3 sequence is 14 residues long. With 5 bases clipped from V and 6 bases from J, the junction kept 4 bases outside the gene matches. The CDR3 is CASSAGTSVNIQYF. CDR3 nucleotide sequence: TGTGCCAGCAGCGCCGGGACTAGCGTAAACATTCAGTACTTC.

V usage is TRBV13 and J usage is TRBJ2-7; 7 bases align to TRBD1. V was clipped by 5 bases and J by 3 bases; unmatched bases: 13. CDR1 and CDR2 from the germline V gene are PRHDT and FYEKMQ (reference sequence). The CDR3 is 16 residues long. Here the CDR3 reads CASSLKRDSLYYEQYF. Here the CDR3 DNA reads TGTGCCAGCAGCCTTAAGAGGGACAGTCTATACTACGAGCAGTACTTC.

The V and J genes are TRBV27 and TRBJ2-2; D call uncertain. V gave up 4 bases and J gave up 7 bases, with 10 bases separating them. The germline CDR1 and CDR2 sequences are MNHEY and SMNVEV (reference sequence). The CDR3 totals 13 residues. The CDR3 loop is CASSSRSDGELFF. DNA for the CDR3: TGTGCCAGCAGTTCCAGGTCGGACGGGGAGCTGTTTTTT.

This chain joins TRBV7-2 and TRBJ2-7; either TRBD1 or TRBD2 may supply D (5 bases each). The CDR3 runs to 15 residues. CDR1 is SGHTA, CDR2 FQGNSA, per germline. Trimming shortened V by 5 bases and J by 1 base, and 15 bases separated the two germline ends. The CDR3 is CASSPRPGPSYEQYF. CDR3 sequence (DNA): TGTGCCAGCAGCCCGAGACCGGGGCCATCCTACGAGCAGTACTTC.

In the case of this clone: The same CDR3 arises from other DNA sequences in this sample as well. The chain joins TRBV7-9 to TRBJ2-5; D possibly matches TRBD1 or TRBD2 (5 bases each). V shed 0 bases and J shed 5 bases, with 10 bases lying between them. This CDR3 has 14 amino acids. Germline CDR1 is SEHNR and CDR2 is FQNEAQ (reference sequence). CDR3 bases: TGTGCCAGCAGCTTAGCGCTAGCAGGGGAGACCCAGTACTTC. Translated: CASSLALAGETQYF. Complete variable domain (other parts from reference TRBV7-9 and TRBJ2-5): DTGVSQNPRHKITKRGQNVTFRCDPISEHNRLYWYRQTLGQGPEFLTYFQNEAQLEKSRLLSDRFSAERPKGSFSTLEIQRTEQGDSAMYLCASSLALAGETQYFGPGTRLLVL.

The chain has TRBV4-1 and TRBJ1-2; no definite D call. CDR3 length: 13 amino acids. V lost 5 bases and J 2 bases, leaving 9 bases between the germline ends. Germline CDR1 is MGHRA and CDR2 is YSYEKL. The CDR3 loop reads CASSYTQNYGYTF. CDR3 nucleotides: TGCGCCAGCAGCTATACCCAGAACTATGGCTACACCTTC.

The rearrangement uses TRBV13 and TRBJ2-7, with D possibly TRBD2 on 5 matching bases. There are 12 residues in the CDR3. V was pared by 0 bases and J by 9 bases, with 9 bases between. Germline loops: CDR1 PRHDT, CDR2 FYEKMQ (reference sequence). This chain's CDR3 is CASSLGRGRQYF. CDR3 DNA sequence: TGTGCCAGCAGCTTAGGGCGAGGGAGGCAGTACTTC.

The V and J genes are TRBV16 and TRBJ1-3, with D perhaps TRBD1 (6 bases). Germline-derived CDR1 and CDR2 are KGHSY and FQNENV. The V end was cut by 0 bases, the J end by 0 bases, with 9 bases between. CDR3 length equals 16 residues. The CDR3 protein is CASSQSWGPSGNTIYF. The CDR3 region has the DNA TGTGCCAGCAGCCAATCGTGGGGGCCCTCTGGAAACACCATATATTTT.

V usage is TRBV5-5 and J usage is TRBJ2-3; the D gene could be TRBD1 or TRBD2 (6 bases each). Trimming stripped 0 bases from V and 4 bases from J, with 9 bases between. This CDR3 region has 14 residues. The germline gives CDR1 SGHKS, CDR2 YYEKEE (reference sequence). The CDR3 region is CASSLDGGPDTQYF. Written as DNA, the CDR3 is TGTGCCAGCAGCTTGGACGGGGGCCCAGATACGCAGTATTTT.